Listed here are 13 T cell receptor beta chains from one sample, sequenced in a study of T-cell reconstitution after alpha-beta-depleted transplantation in children. Unique molecular identifiers were incorporated into the prepared TCRbeta library. TCRdb reprocessed the PCR reads with MiXCR, giving one entry per CDR3 protein. The table lists 85,000 to 120,000 distinct CDR3 sequences, under 9% of them singletons. This sample comprised PBMCs, obtained before TCRalphabeta/CD19-depleted stem cell transplant. These receptors were taken from a boy younger than 10 with acute lymphoblastic leukemia, due to receive a stem cell transplant.

This clonotype was counted at least ten times. The chain is built from TRBV20-1 and TRBJ2-1; D remains ambiguous. The CDR3 is 13 amino acids. Germline V lookup: CDR1 DFQATT, CDR2 SNEGSKA (reference sequence). Trimming removed 1 base at V and 6 bases at J, with 10 bases between. The CDR3 coding sequence is TGCAGTGCTAGAGGGTCCCAGTTCAATGAGCAGTTCTTC. Its translation is CSARGSQFNEQFF.

The chain uses TRBV5-6 and TRBJ2-2, with no clear D. The CDR3 is 13 amino acids. Trimming stripped 4 bases from V and 8 bases from J, with 12 bases between. Germline CDR1 reads SGHDT; CDR2 reads YYEEEE. The CDR3 nucleotides read TGTGCCAGCAGCAAAGACCCGTCGGGGGAGCTGTTTTTT. This codes for CASSKDPSGELFF.

This clonotype was found many times. V and J are TRBV7-9 and TRBJ2-1, with a possible D match to TRBD1 (5 bases). Trimming took 8 bases from V and 8 from J, leaving 13 bases between them. The CDR3 length is 12 residues. The germline gives CDR1 SEHNR, CDR2 FQNEAQ (reference sequence). CDR3 region: CASLGLEYEQFF. CDR3 in DNA: TGTGCCAGCTTGGGGCTTGAGTATGAGCAGTTCTTC.

The table lists this clonotype with a few counts. The V gene is TRBV6-5, the J gene TRBJ2-1; 7 bases are shared with TRBD2. The CDR3 contains 12 residues. V shed 4 bases and J 15 bases; nucleotides not matched to a gene: 9. Germline V gives CDR1 MNHEY, CDR2 SVGAGI. CDR3 bases: TGTGCCAGCAGTTCGGTGGGGGGGGTTCGGTTCTTC. As protein: CASSSVGGVRFF.

This clonotype was seen repeatedly, ten times or more. The chain carries TRBV20-1 and TRBJ2-3, with 7 nucleotides matching TRBD2. Germline V CDR1 and CDR2: DFQATT, SNEGSKA (reference sequence). V was pared by 3 bases and J by 7 bases, with 13 bases of the junction left unmatched. The CDR3 contains 15 residues. The CDR3, as DNA: TGCAGTGCTAGCCCCGGACTAGTCGATGGGTATACGCAGTATTTT. Encoded protein: CSASPGLVDGYTQYF.

This clonotype was observed at least ten times. The J gene is TRBJ2-1, the V gene TRBV9, with 7 bases identical to TRBD2. The CDR3 runs to 14 residues. V shed 6 bases and J 7 bases; nucleotides not matched to a gene: 10. Germline CDR1 is SGDLS and CDR2 is YYNGEE. The CDR3 nucleotides are TGTGCCAGCACCATGAACTGGGGGGGGAATGAGCAGTTCTTC. Residues: CASTMNWGGNEQFF. Looking up the rest from reference TRBV9 and TRBJ2-1 gives the full variable domain: DSGVTQTPKHLITATGQRVTLRCSPRSGDLSVYWYQQSLDQGLQFLIQYYNGEERAKGNILERFSAQQFPDLHSELNLSSLELGDSALYFCASTMNWGGNEQFFGPGTRLTVL.

This clonotype has at least ten counts. The rearrangement uses TRBV10-3 and TRBJ2-1; 11 positions agree with TRBD1. CDR3 length equals 15 residues. V lost 3 bases and J lost 4; bases outside the gene matches: 2. Germline loops: CDR1 ENHRY, CDR2 SYGVKD. CDR3 coding DNA: TGTGCCATCAGTGACGGGACAGGGGGGTACAATGAGCAGTTCTTC. Translation: CAISDGTGGYNEQFF.

This sequence joins TRBV24-1 and TRBJ2-2, with no clear D. The CDR3 consists of 12 residues. V lost 9 bases and J lost 5, with 9 bases in between. The germline gives CDR1 KGHDR, CDR2 SFDVKD. CDR3: CATGSSTGELFF. The CDR3 nucleotides are TGTGCCACCGGAAGTTCAACCGGGGAGCTGTTTTTT.

The chain joins TRBV12-3 or TRBV12-4 to TRBJ2-7, with D possibly being TRBD1 (6 bases). The CDR3 is made up of 12 amino acids. The germline V and J ends were trimmed by 5 bases and 6 bases, with 11 bases remaining between them. The CDR3 loop reads CASSKGQIEQYF. CDR3 in DNA: TGTGCCAGCAGTAAAGGACAGATCGAGCAGTACTTC.

The rearrangement links TRBV5-1 to TRBJ2-3; 8 nucleotides agree with TRBD1. V lost 4 bases to trimming and J lost 4 bases; unmatched junction nucleotides: 5. CDR1 SGHRS and CDR2 YFSETQ come from the germline V gene. This CDR3 has 14 amino acids. DNA for the CDR3: TGCGCCAGCAGCCCGGGACAGGCCGCAGATACGCAGTATTTT. Translation gives CASSPGQAADTQYF.

This clonotype was observed at least ten times. The chain carries TRBV13 and TRBJ2-1, with 10 bases that match TRBD2. The CDR3 loop spans 16 amino acids. The ends lost 2 bases at V and 7 bases at J; junction bases unmatched: 8. The V gene's germline CDR1 is PRHDT and CDR2 FYEKMQ (reference sequence). As DNA, the CDR3 is TGTGCCAGCAGCTTAATCAGCGGGGGGGCCAGAAATGAGCAGTTCTTC. It codes for CASSLISGGARNEQFF.

This clonotype was seen only once. This chain connects TRBV20-1 to TRBJ2-3; D not certain. CDR3 length: 12 amino acids. The V and J ends lost 6 bases and 1 base respectively, with 8 bases between them. Germline assignment: CDR1 DFQATT and CDR2 SNEGSKA (reference sequence). The CDR3 region is CSAKEGTDTQYF. CDR3 coding DNA: TGCAGTGCCAAGGAAGGCACAGATACGCAGTATTTT.

This clonotype was seen a handful of times. V gene TRBV10-3 combines with J gene TRBJ1-3, with D possibly matching TRBD1 (5 bases). Germline lookup yields CDR1 ENHRY and CDR2 SYGVKD. V dropped 8 bases and J dropped 8 bases, with 16 bases sitting between them. The CDR3 has 13 residues. DNA of the CDR3: TGTGCCATCTCTGGGCACGGGGGAGACACCATATATTTT. Translated: CAISGHGGDTIYF.